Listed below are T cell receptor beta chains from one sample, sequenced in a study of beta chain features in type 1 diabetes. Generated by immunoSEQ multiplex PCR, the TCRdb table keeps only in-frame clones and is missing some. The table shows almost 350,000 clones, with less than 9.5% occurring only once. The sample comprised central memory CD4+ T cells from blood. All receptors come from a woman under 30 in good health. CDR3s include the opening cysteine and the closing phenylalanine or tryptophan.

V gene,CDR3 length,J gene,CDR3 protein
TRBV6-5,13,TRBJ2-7,CAITEAGGQEQYF
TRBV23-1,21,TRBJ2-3,CASSQTSGKTPDMFNTDTQYF
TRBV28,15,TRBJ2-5,CASSAAGVPQETQYF
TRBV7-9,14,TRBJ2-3,CASSRAGFTDTQYF
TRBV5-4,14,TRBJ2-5,CASSLPGLGETQYF
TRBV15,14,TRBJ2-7,CATSPQGAFDEQYF
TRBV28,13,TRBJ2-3,CASREGWTDTQYF
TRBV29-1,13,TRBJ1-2,CSVEGRANYGYTF
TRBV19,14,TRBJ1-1,CASRPGGDITEAFF
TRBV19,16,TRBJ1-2,CASSFLGGKINYGYTF
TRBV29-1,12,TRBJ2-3,CSVDQTSDTQYF
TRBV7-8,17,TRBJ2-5,CASSPIAGRGFVQTQYF
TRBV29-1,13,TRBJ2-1,CSGRLASYNEQFF
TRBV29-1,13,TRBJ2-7,CSVEDNRSYEQYF
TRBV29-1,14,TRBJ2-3,CSVEYGEGTDTQYF
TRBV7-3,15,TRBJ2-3,CASSLGQGATDTQYF
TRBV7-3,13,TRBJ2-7,CASSLSSGYEQYF
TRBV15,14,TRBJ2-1,CATSSRTGYNEQFF
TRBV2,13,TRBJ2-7,CATGESSILEQYF
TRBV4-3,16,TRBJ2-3,CASSQTSGIQTDTQYF
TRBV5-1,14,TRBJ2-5,CASSLNLAEETQYF
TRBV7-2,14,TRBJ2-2,CASSRQGYTGELFF
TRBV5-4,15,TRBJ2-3,CASSVVAGGGDTQYF
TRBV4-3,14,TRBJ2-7,CASSQDVSSYEQYF
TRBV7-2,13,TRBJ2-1,CASSLAVLFEQFF
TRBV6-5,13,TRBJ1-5,CASSERGVQPQHF
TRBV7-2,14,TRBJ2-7,CASSSVGGRNEQYF
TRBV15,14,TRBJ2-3,CATSGRTYTDTQYF
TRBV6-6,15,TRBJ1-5,CASSYSRQSNQPQHF
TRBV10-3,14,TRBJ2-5,CAISDRQGWETQYF
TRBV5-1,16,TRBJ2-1,CASSLNGGGRYNEQFF
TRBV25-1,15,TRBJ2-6,CASSDSGSGANVLTF
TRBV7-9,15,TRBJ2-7,CASSLLDQPFRLAYF
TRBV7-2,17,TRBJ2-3,CASSLNWGSGSSDTQYF
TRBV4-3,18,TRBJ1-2,CASSQDPRWGEANYGYTF
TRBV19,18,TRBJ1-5,CASSSPPGTARGNQPQHF
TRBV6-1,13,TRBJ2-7,CATEKDLSYEQYF
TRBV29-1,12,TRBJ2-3,CSADTSTDTQYF
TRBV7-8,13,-,CASSLGLAHEQYF
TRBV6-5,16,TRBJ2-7,CASSYSVAGGYHEQYF
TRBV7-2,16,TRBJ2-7,CASSPIGRDYSYEQYF
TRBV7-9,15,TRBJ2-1,CASSFRETRYNEQFF
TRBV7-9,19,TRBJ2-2,CASRRQGGRQNLNTGELFF
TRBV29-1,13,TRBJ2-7,CSVAVTSVGEQYF
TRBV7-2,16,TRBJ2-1,CASSLTGTASYNEQFF
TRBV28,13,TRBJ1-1,CAGGTGGLTEAFF
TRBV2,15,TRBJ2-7,CASSGSRVQLDEQYF
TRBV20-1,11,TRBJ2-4,CSASLPGGRLF
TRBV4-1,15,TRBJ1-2,CASSQALQGYDGYTF
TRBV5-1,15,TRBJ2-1,CASSSGLAPYNEQFF
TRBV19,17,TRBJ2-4,CASSRSLADIAKNIQYF
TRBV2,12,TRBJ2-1,CASTLSYNEQFF
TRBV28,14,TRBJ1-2,CASSLPRGDYGYTF
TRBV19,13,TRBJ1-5,CASSIAGGQPQHF
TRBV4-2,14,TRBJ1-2,CASSQGQGGYGYTF
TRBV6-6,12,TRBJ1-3,CASRAIGNTIYF
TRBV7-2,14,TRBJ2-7,CASSLTARSSEQYF